The clone carrying this T cell receptor beta chain showed up just a few times. Its antigen is not identified. The source of the sample is a study of spatial heterogeneity in lung cancer. Across the whole study: Fewer alpha-chain than beta-chain sequences were consistently detected. In the raw reads, each unique TCR and UMI combination was present more than ten times on average. General study findings and limits: At tumor resection, ubiquitous expanded TCRs were detected in blood more often than later.

Individual TCR cDNA molecules each bore their own unique molecular identifier. TCRdb ran MiXCR on the 5' RACE reads and lists one entry per CDR3 protein. The sample holds some 87,000 distinct CDR3 sequences; approximately 8.5% are singletons and the top ten take 6.9%. Sample time point: sample taken at primary tumor resection. TCRs were sequenced from unsorted whole RNA of tumor, nontumor lung or PBMC. This receptor was taken from a male donor with early-stage non-small cell lung cancer. The sample here was PBMCs, taken at surgery.

CDR3 protein: CASSYGGKSNQPQHF. CDR3 nucleotides: TGCGCCAGCAGCTACGGGGGGAAAAGCAATCAGCCCCAGCATTTT. The chain combines TRBV5-1 with TRBJ1-5; tentatively, D is TRBD1 (5 bases). Per germline, CDR1 SGHRS and CDR2 YFSETQ. Trimming took 3 bases from V and 1 from J, leaving 11 bases between them. The CDR3 has 15 residues.